This TCR beta chain came from a study of prognosis after radiotherapy for stage I lung cancer. The overall study: Medical inoperability was considered to apply to all enrolled non-small cell lung cancer patients. Study-wide results and caveats: Following stereotactic body radiation therapy, patients who went on to develop distant metastases had lower Shannon entropy.

With respect to this clonotype: Its cognate antigen is unknown.

V was trimmed by 8 bases and J by 7 bases, leaving 7 bases between them. Germline-derived CDR1 and CDR2 are KGHDR and SFDVKD. The CDR3 extends over 10 amino acids. From genomic DNA, TCR beta CDR3 was amplified by two-round multiplex PCR. Gene-specific TRBV and TRBJ primers were used in PCR round one. In TCRdb, the multiplex PCR reads were re-called with MiXCR into one record per CDR3 protein. The data contain around 31,000 distinct CDR3 sequences, 25% to 40% of them singletons. Here the sequenced sample was PBMCs, taken before or after stereotactic body radiation therapy (not recorded which). The TCR comes from a donor aged 50 or older with non-small cell lung cancer. The chain recombines TRBV24-1 with TRBJ1-1, with D hard to call. CDR3 protein: CATKNSEAFF. In DNA, the CDR3 is TGTGCCACCAAAAATAGTGAAGCTTTCTTT.